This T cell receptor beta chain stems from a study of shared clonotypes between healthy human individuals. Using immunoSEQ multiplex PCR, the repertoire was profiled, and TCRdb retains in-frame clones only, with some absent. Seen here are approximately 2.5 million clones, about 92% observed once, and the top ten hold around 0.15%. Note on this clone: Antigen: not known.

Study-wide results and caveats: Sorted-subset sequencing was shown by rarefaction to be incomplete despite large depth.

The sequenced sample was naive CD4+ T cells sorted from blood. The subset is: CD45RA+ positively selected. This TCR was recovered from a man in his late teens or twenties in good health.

The DNA of the CDR3 is TGTGCCAGCAGTTACTTAGGACAGTCCTACGAGCAGTACTTC. Protein sequence: CASSYLGQSYEQYF. The genes are TRBV6-6 and TRBJ2-7; tentatively, D is TRBD1 (6 bases). The germline V gene has CDR1 MNHNY and CDR2 SVGAGI (reference sequence). V was clipped by 1 base and J by 1 base, with 8 bases between them. The CDR3 is 14 residues long.